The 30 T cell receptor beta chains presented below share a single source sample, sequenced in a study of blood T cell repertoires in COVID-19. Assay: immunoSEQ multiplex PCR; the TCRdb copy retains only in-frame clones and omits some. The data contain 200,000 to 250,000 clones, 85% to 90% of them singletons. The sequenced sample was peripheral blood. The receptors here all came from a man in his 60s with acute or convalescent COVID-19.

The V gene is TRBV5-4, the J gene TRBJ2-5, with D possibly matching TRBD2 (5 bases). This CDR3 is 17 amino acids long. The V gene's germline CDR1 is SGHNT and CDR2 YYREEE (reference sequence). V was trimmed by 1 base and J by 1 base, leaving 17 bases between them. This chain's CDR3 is CASSLTSGIPPQETQYF. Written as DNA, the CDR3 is TGTGCCAGCAGCTTGACCTCGGGGATCCCCCCCCAAGAGACCCAGTACTTC.

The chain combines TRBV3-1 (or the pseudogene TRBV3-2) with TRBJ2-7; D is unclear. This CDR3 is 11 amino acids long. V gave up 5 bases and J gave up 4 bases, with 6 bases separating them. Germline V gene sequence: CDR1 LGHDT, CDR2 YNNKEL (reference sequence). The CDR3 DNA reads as TGTGCCAGCAGCGGAGTGTACGAGCAGTACTTC. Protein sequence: CASSGVYEQYF.

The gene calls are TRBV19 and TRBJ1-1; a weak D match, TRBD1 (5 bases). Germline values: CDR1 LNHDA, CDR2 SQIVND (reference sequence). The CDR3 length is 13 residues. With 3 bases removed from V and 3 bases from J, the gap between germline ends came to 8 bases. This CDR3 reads CASSIDRDTEAFF. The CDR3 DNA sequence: TGTGCCAGTAGTATTGACAGAGACACTGAAGCTTTCTTT. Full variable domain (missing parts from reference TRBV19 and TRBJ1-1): DGGITQSPKYLFRKEGQNVTLSCEQNLNHDAMYWYRQDPGQGLRLIYYSQIVNDFQKGDIAEGYSVSREKKESFPLTVTSAQKNPTAFYLCASSIDRDTEAFFGQGTRLTVV.

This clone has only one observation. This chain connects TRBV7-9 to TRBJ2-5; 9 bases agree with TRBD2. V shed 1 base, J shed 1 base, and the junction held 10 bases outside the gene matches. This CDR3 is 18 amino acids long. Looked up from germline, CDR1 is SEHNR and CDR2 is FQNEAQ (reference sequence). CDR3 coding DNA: TGTGCCAGCAGCTTAGGCGCGGTTAGCGGGGGAACCCAAGAGACCCAGTACTTC. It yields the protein CASSLGAVSGGTQETQYF.

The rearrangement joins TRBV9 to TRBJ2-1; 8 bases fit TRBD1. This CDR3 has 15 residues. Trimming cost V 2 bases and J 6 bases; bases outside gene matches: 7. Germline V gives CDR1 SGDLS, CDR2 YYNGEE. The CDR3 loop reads CASSVVRTGPNEQFF. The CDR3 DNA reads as TGTGCCAGCAGCGTCGTTAGGACAGGGCCCAATGAGCAGTTCTTC.

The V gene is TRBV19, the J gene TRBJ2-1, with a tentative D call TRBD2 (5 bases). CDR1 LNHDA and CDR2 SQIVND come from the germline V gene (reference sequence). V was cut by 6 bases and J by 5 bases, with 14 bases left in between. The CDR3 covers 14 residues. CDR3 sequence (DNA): TGTGCCAGTAGGGACTGGCGGCCCAACAATGAGCAGTTCTTC. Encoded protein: CASRDWRPNNEQFF.

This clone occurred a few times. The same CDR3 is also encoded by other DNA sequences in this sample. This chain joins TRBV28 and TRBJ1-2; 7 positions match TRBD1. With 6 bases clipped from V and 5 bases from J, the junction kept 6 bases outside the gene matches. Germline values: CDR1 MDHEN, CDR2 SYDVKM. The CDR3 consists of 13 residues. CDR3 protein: CASSSDRPYGYTF. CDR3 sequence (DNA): TGTGCCAGCAGCTCGGACAGGCCGTATGGCTACACCTTC.

The CDR3, as DNA: TGTGCCAGCAGCTACCAGGGCGGGGCAGGGCAGCCCCAGCATTTT. Its translation: CASSYQGGAGQPQHF. The V and J genes are TRBV28 and TRBJ1-5, with a tentative D call TRBD1 (5 bases). The CDR3 is made up of 15 amino acids. Germline V CDR1 and CDR2: MDHEN, SYDVKM. V dropped 6 bases and J dropped 7 bases, with 19 bases sitting between them.

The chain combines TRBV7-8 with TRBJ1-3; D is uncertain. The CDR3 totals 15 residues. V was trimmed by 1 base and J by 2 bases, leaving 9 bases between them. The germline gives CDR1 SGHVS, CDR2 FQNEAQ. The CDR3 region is CASSLVLRPGNTIYF. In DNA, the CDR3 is TGTGCCAGCAGCTTAGTTCTCAGGCCTGGAAACACCATATATTTT.

CDR3: CASSQDVSSYNSPLHF. In DNA, the CDR3 is TGTGCCAGCAGCCAAGATGTGAGCTCCTATAATTCACCCCTCCACTTT. The rearrangement joins TRBV14 to TRBJ1-6; D not resolved. The CDR3 totals 16 residues. Trimming shortened V by 0 bases and J by 0 bases, and 6 bases separated the two germline ends. Germline CDR1 reads SGHDN; CDR2 reads FVKESK. The variable domain in full, completed from reference TRBV14 and TRBJ1-6, reads EAGVTQFPSHSVIEKGQTVTLRCDPISGHDNLYWYRRVMGKEIKFLLHFVKESKQDESGMPNNRFLAERTGGTYSTLKVQPAELEDSGVYFCASSQDVSSYNSPLHFGNGTRLTVT.

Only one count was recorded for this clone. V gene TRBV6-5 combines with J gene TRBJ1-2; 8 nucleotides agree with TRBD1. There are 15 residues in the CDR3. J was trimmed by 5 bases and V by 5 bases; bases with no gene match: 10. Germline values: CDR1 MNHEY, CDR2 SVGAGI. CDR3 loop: CASSPQFTGGYGYTF. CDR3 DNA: TGTGCCAGCAGTCCTCAGTTTACAGGGGGGTATGGCTACACCTTC.

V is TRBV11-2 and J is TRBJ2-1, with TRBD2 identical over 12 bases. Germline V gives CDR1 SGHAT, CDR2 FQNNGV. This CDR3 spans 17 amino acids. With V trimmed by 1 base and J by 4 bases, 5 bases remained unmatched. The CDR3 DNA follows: TGTGCCAGCAGCTTAGGTGGACTAGCGGGGAAATACAATGAGCAGTTCTTC. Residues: CASSLGGLAGKYNEQFF.

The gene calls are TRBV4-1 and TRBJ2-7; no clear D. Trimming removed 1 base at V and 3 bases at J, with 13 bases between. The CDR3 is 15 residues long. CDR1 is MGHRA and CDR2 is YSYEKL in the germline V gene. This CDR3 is CASSQASGWVYEQYF. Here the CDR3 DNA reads TGCGCCAGCAGCCAAGCGTCCGGGTGGGTCTACGAGCAGTACTTC.

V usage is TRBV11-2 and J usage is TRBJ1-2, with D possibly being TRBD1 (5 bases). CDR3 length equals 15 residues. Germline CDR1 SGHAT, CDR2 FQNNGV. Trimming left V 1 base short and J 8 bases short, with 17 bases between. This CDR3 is CASSLAGGHRQGYTF. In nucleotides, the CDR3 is TGTGCCAGCAGCTTAGCGGGAGGACACCGTCAGGGCTACACCTTC.

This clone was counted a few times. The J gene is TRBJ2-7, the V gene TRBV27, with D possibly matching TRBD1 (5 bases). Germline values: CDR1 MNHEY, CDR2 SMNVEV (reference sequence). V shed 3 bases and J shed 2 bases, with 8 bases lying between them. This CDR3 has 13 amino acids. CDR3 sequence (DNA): TGTGCCAGCAGTTTGGGGCGGACCTACGAGCAGTACTTC. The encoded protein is CASSLGRTYEQYF.

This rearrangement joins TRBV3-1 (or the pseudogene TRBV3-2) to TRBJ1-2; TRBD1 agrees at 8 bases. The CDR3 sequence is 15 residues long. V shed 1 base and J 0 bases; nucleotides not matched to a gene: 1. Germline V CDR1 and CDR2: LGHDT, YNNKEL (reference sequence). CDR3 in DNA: TGTGCCAGCAGCCAAGCAGGGGGCGCTAACTATGGCTACACCTTC. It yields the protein CASSQAGGANYGYTF.

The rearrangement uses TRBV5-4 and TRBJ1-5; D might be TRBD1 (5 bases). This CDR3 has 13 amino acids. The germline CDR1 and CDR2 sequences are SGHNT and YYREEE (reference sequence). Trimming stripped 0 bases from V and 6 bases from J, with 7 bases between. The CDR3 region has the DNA TGTGCCAGCAGCTTGGCCGGGGGTCAGCCCCAGCATTTT. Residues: CASSLAGGQPQHF.

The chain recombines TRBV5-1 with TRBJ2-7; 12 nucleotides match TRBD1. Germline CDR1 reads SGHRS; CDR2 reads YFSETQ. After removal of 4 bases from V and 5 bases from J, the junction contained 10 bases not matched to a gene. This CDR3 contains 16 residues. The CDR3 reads CASSRIRDRGRDEQYF. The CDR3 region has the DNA TGCGCCAGCAGCCGGATCCGGGACAGGGGGCGCGACGAGCAGTACTTC.

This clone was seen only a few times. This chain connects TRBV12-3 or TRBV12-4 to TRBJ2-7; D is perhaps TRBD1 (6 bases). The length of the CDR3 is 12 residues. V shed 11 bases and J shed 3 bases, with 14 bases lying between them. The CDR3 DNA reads TGTGCCCCCTCGGGACACCGCTACGAGCAGTACTTC. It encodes CAPSGHRYEQYF.

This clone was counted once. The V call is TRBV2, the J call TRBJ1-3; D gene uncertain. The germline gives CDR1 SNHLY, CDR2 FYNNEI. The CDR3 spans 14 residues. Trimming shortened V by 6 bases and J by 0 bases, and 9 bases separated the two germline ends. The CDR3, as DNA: TGTGCCAGCAGGGGCGGGGTCTCTGGAAACACCATATATTTT. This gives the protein CASRGGVSGNTIYF.

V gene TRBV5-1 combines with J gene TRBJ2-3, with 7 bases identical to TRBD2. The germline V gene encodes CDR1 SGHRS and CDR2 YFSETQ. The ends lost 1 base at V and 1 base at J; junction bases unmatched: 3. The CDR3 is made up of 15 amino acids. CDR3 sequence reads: CASSLTSAGTDTQYF. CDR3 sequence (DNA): TGCGCCAGCAGCTTGACTAGCGCAGGCACAGATACGCAGTATTTT.

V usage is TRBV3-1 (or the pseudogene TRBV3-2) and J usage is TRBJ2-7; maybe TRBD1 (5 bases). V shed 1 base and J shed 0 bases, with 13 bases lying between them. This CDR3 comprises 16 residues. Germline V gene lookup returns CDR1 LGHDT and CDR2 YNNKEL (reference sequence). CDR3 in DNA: TGTGCCAGCAGCCAAGGATGGGGCAGGGACTCCTACGAGCAGTACTTC. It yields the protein CASSQGWGRDSYEQYF.

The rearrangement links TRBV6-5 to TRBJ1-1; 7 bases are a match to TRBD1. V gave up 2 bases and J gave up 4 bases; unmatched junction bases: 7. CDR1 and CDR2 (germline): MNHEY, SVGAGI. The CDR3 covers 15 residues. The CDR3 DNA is TGTGCCAGCAGTTACGAGGACAGGCAAGGCACTGAAGCTTTCTTT. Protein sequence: CASSYEDRQGTEAFF.

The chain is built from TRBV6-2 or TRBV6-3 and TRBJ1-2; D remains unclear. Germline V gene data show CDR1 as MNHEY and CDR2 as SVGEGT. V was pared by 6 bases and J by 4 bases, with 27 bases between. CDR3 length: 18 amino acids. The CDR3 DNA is TGTGCCAGCAGCTCCCTCCGGCCCTCCAGCGCGGAGGGCTATGGCTACACCTTC. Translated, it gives CASSSLRPSSAEGYGYTF.

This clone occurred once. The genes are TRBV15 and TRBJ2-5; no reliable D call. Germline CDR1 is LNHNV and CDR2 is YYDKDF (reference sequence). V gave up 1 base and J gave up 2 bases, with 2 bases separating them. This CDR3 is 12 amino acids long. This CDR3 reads CATSRAQETQYF. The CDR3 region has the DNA TGTGCCACCAGCAGAGCTCAAGAGACCCAGTACTTC.

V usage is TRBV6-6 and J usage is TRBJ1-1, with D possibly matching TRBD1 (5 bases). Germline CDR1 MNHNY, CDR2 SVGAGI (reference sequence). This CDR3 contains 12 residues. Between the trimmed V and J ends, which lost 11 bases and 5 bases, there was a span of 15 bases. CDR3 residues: CAGQGRVTEAFF. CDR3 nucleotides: TGTGCCGGGCAGGGAAGGGTAACTGAAGCTTTCTTT.

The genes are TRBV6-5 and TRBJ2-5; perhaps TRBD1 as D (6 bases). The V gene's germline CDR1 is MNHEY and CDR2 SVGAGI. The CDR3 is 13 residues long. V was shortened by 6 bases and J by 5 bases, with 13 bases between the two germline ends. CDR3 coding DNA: TGTGCCAGCAGCGCTACAAGGGGGGAGACCCAGTACTTC. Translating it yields CASSATRGETQYF.

The CDR3 sequence is CASRRRVGISYEQYF. CDR3 nucleotides: TGTGCCAGCAGACGGCGGGTCGGGATTTCCTACGAGCAGTACTTC. This chain links TRBV6-6 with TRBJ2-7; perhaps TRBD2 as D (5 bases). Per the germline V gene, CDR1 is MNHNY and CDR2 is SVGAGI (reference sequence). V was trimmed by 6 bases and J by 1 base, leaving 16 bases between them. The CDR3 is made up of 15 amino acids.

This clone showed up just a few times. The DNA of the CDR3 is TGTGCCAGCTCTCCCCGGCCCGTGGACAGGGGGCAAGGAGCTGGAAACACCATATATTTT. It is translated as CASSPRPVDRGQGAGNTIYF. This rearrangement joins TRBV18 to TRBJ1-3; 11 bases are shared with TRBD1. After removal of 6 bases from V and 2 bases from J, the junction contained 18 bases not matched to a gene. Looked up from germline, CDR1 is KGHSH and CDR2 is LQKENI. The CDR3 loop spans 20 amino acids.

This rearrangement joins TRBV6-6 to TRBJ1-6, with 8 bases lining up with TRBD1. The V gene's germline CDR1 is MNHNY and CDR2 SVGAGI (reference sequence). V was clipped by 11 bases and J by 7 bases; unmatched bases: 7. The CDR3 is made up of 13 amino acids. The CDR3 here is CAGKTGENSPLHF. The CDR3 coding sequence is TGTGCCGGGAAGACAGGGGAGAATTCACCCCTCCACTTT.